These T cell receptor beta chains were read from a single sample in a study of T cell repertoires in cytomegalovirus infection. These TCRs' antigens remain unknown. TCRdb itself ran the reads through MiXCR, one entry per CDR3 protein. The table records hundreds of thousands of distinct CDR3 sequences, about 30% of them present only once. The sequencing used cultured PBMCs, collected from culture after CMV antigen stimulation. The receptors were sampled from a human donor in good health (CMV status not recorded). Some clones in this sample may be carry-over from other donors' samples. CDR3s include the opening cysteine and the closing phenylalanine or tryptophan. D genes are given only for firm matches. Size values are once, few and many counts, or a class for expanded clones, and some rows have none.

CDR3 protein: CAISEIRGRHNSPLHF; CDR3 DNA: TGTGCCATCAGTGAGATCAGGGGTCGGCATAATTCACCCCTCCACTTT; D gene: .; clone size: few; V gene: TRBV10-3; J gene: TRBJ1-6
CDR3 protein: CAISLAGEEDTQYF; CDR3 DNA: TGTGCCATCAGCCTAGCGGGAGAAGAAGATACGCAGTATTTT; D gene: TRBD2; clone size: .; V gene: TRBV10-3; J gene: TRBJ2-3
CDR3 protein: CASKPDPLTGELFF; CDR3 DNA: TGTGCCAGTAAACCCGACCCCCTCACCGGGGAGCTGTTTTTT; D gene: .; clone size: .; V gene: TRBV19; J gene: TRBJ2-2
CDR3 protein: CASRTGSRSGKLFF; CDR3 DNA: TGTGCCAGCAGAACCGGGTCTAGGTCGGGAAAACTGTTTTTT; D gene: .; clone size: .; V gene: TRBV6-1; J gene: TRBJ1-4
CDR3 protein: CASSYSTRTEAFF; CDR3 DNA: TGTGCCAGCAGTTACTCGACGCGCACTGAAGCTTTCTTT; D gene: .; clone size: few; V gene: TRBV6-5; J gene: TRBJ1-1
CDR3 protein: CASNPSGRGTDTQYF; CDR3 DNA: TGTGCCAGCAACCCTAGCGGGAGAGGGACAGATACGCAGTATTTT; D gene: TRBD2; clone size: .; V gene: TRBV11-2; J gene: TRBJ2-3
CDR3 protein: CAISESFLTGVRGQPQHF; CDR3 DNA: TGTGCCATCAGTGAGTCCTTTTTGACAGGGGTAAGAGGGCAGCCCCAGCATTTT; D gene: TRBD1; clone size: .; V gene: TRBV10-3; J gene: TRBJ1-5
CDR3 protein: CASSLEGKAANYGYTF; CDR3 DNA: TGTGCCAGCAGCTTAGAGGGTAAAGCAGCTAACTATGGCTACACCTTC; D gene: .; clone size: .; V gene: TRBV7-9; J gene: TRBJ1-2
CDR3 protein: CASSFNRDSYEQYF; CDR3 DNA: TGTGCCAGCAGTTTCAACAGAGACTCCTACGAGCAGTACTTC; D gene: .; clone size: .; V gene: TRBV12-3/TRBV12-4; J gene: TRBJ2-7
CDR3 protein: CASSLHGNEQYF; CDR3 DNA: TGTGCCAGCAGCTTACACGGTAACGAGCAGTACTTC; D gene: .; clone size: .; V gene: TRBV7-9; J gene: TRBJ2-7
CDR3 protein: CASSQGQGIYGYTF; CDR3 DNA: TGTGCCAGCAGTCAGGGACAGGGGATATATGGCTACACCTTC; D gene: TRBD1; clone size: .; V gene: TRBV28; J gene: TRBJ1-2
CDR3 protein: CASSGQSAGANVLTF; CDR3 DNA: TGTGCCAGCAGCGGCCAATCTGCTGGGGCCAACGTCCTGACTTTC; D gene: .; clone size: .; V gene: TRBV7-6; J gene: TRBJ2-6
CDR3 protein: CASSRISGGINEQFF; CDR3 DNA: TGTGCCAGCAGTCGGATTAGCGGGGGGATAAATGAGCAGTTCTTC; D gene: TRBD2; clone size: few; V gene: TRBV6-2/TRBV6-3; J gene: TRBJ2-1
CDR3 protein: CASSGTGSGGYTF; CDR3 DNA: TGCGCCAGCAGCGGGACAGGCTCTGGTGGCTACACCTTC; D gene: TRBD1; clone size: few; V gene: TRBV5-1; J gene: TRBJ1-2
CDR3 protein: CASSPGTNNYEQYF; CDR3 DNA: TGTGCCAGCTCACCCGGGACAAATAACTACGAGCAGTACTTC; D gene: .; clone size: .; V gene: TRBV18; J gene: TRBJ2-7
CDR3 protein: CASSLEAGVMETQYF; CDR3 DNA: TGTGCCAGCAGCTTAGAAGCGGGAGTCATGGAGACCCAGTACTTC; D gene: TRBD2; clone size: .; V gene: TRBV7-2; J gene: TRBJ2-5
CDR3 protein: CASSGGLERGPRGTQYF; CDR3 DNA: TGTGCCAGCAGTGGGGGCCTCGAGCGGGGGCCCCGGGGGACCCAGTACTTC; D gene: TRBD2; clone size: .; V gene: TRBV2; J gene: TRBJ2-5
CDR3 protein: CASSRTANSNQPQHF; CDR3 DNA: TGTGCCAGCAGTCGGACGGCCAATAGCAATCAGCCCCAGCATTTT; D gene: .; clone size: .; V gene: TRBV27; J gene: TRBJ1-5
CDR3 protein: CASSQGVRGPYEQYF; CDR3 DNA: TGCGCCAGCAGCCAAGGGGTGAGGGGACCCTACGAGCAGTACTTC; D gene: .; clone size: few; V gene: TRBV4-3; J gene: TRBJ2-7
CDR3 protein: CAIGTGIDEQYF; CDR3 DNA: TGTGCCATTGGGACAGGGATTGACGAGCAGTACTTC; D gene: TRBD1; clone size: .; V gene: TRBV10-3; J gene: TRBJ2-7
CDR3 protein: CASSLGLMNTEAFF; CDR3 DNA: TGTGCCAGCAGCTTAGGCCTCATGAACACTGAAGCTTTCTTT; D gene: .; clone size: .; V gene: TRBV7-6; J gene: TRBJ1-1
CDR3 protein: CSALNEQFF; CDR3 DNA: TGCAGTGCCCTCAATGAGCAGTTCTTC; D gene: .; clone size: .; V gene: TRBV20-1; J gene: TRBJ2-1
CDR3 protein: CASRPLFSGDVQPQHF; CDR3 DNA: TGTGCCAGCAGACCTCTCTTCAGCGGGGATGTTCAGCCCCAGCATTTT; D gene: .; clone size: .; V gene: TRBV6-2/TRBV6-3; J gene: TRBJ1-5
CDR3 protein: CAVPRGHQTGELFF; CDR3 DNA: TGTGCCGTCCCCCGGGGACATCAAACCGGGGAGCTGTTTTTT; D gene: .; clone size: .; V gene: TRBV11-2; J gene: TRBJ2-2
CDR3 protein: CASGYSDGNTIYF; CDR3 DNA: TGTGCCAGCGGGTATTCAGATGGAAACACCATATATTTT; D gene: .; clone size: .; V gene: TRBV28; J gene: TRBJ1-3
CDR3 protein: CASTSSLGWPFF; CDR3 DNA: TGTGCCAGCACCTCCAGTTTGGGGTGGCCGTTCTTC; D gene: .; clone size: .; V gene: TRBV7-9; J gene: TRBJ2-1
CDR3 protein: CASSFIENTEAFF; CDR3 DNA: TGTGCCAGCAGTTTCATCGAGAACACTGAAGCTTTCTTT; D gene: .; clone size: few; V gene: TRBV12-3/TRBV12-4; J gene: TRBJ1-1
CDR3 protein: CATSDGTGPLRINQPQHF; CDR3 DNA: TGTGCCACCAGTGATGGGACAGGACCGCTTCGAATAAATCAGCCCCAGCATTTT; D gene: TRBD1; clone size: once; V gene: TRBV24-1; J gene: TRBJ1-5
CDR3 protein: CASPRGGGSSGANVLTF; CDR3 DNA: TGTGCCAGCCCTAGAGGGGGGGGAAGCTCTGGGGCCAACGTCCTGACTTTC; D gene: .; clone size: .; V gene: TRBV2; J gene: TRBJ2-6
CDR3 protein: CASSLRDSDTQYF; CDR3 DNA: TGTGCCAGCAGCTTAAGGGACTCAGATACGCAGTATTTT; D gene: .; clone size: many; V gene: TRBV7-2; J gene: TRBJ2-3
CDR3 protein: CASSLATGKKRDTQYF; CDR3 DNA: TGTGCCAGCAGCTTAGCGACAGGGAAGAAGAGAGATACGCAGTATTTT; D gene: TRBD1; clone size: .; V gene: TRBV11-3; J gene: TRBJ2-3
CDR3 protein: CATSVVHRVNYGYTF; CDR3 DNA: TGTGCCACCAGTGTAGTGCACAGGGTAAACTATGGCTACACCTTC; D gene: .; clone size: .; V gene: TRBV24-1; J gene: TRBJ1-2
CDR3 protein: CASSLMRGGPNEQFF; CDR3 DNA: TGTGCCAGCAGTTTAATGCGGGGGGGCCCTAATGAGCAGTTCTTC; D gene: TRBD2; clone size: .; V gene: TRBV12-3/TRBV12-4; J gene: TRBJ2-1
CDR3 protein: CASSERGGSVNTEAFF; CDR3 DNA: TGTGCCAGCAGTGAAAGAGGGGGGTCAGTGAACACTGAAGCTTTCTTT; D gene: .; clone size: .; V gene: TRBV2; J gene: TRBJ1-1
CDR3 protein: CAISDFGQEGFYEQYF; CDR3 DNA: TGTGCCATCAGTGATTTCGGACAGGAGGGCTTCTACGAGCAGTACTTC; D gene: .; clone size: .; V gene: TRBV10-3; J gene: TRBJ2-7
CDR3 protein: CSVLWSWGVTFF; CDR3 DNA: TGCAGCGTCCTTTGGTCATGGGGCGTAACTTTCTTT; D gene: .; clone size: few; V gene: TRBV29-1; J gene: TRBJ1-1
CDR3 protein: CATSMGPQQNYEQYF; CDR3 DNA: TGTGCCACCAGCATGGGTCCCCAGCAAAACTACGAGCAGTACTTC; D gene: .; clone size: few; V gene: TRBV15; J gene: TRBJ2-7